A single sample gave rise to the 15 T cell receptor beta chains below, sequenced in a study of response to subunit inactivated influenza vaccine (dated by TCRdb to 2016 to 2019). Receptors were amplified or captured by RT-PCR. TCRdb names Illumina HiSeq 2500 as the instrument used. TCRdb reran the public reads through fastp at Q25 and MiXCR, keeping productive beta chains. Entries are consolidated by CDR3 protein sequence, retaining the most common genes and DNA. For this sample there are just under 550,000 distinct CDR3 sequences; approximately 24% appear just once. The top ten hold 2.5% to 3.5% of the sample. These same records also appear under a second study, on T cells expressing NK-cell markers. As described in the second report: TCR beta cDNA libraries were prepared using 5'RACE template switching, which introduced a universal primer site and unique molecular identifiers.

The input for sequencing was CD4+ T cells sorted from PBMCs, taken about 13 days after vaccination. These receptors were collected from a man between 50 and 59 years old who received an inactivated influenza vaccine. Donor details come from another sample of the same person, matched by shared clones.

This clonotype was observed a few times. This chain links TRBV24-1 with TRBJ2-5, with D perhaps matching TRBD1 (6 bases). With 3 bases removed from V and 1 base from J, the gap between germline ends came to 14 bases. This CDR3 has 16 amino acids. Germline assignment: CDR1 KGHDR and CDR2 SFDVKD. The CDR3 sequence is CATSDRPGQPQETQYF. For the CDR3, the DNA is TGTGCCACCAGTGATCGCCCCGGACAGCCCCAAGAGACCCAGTACTTC.

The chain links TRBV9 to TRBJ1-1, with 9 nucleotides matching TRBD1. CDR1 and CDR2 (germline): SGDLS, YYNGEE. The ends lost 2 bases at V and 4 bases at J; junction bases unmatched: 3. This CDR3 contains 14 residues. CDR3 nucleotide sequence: TGTGCCAGCAGCGTTGGACAGGGGATCACTGAAGCTTTCTTT. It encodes CASSVGQGITEAFF.

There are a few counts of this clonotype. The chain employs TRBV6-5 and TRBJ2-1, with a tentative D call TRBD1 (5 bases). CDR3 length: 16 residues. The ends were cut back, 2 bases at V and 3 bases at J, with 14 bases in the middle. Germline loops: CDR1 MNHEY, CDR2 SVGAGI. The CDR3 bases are TGTGCCAGCAGTTACAGAGCAGGGTACTACTACAATGAGCAGTTCTTC. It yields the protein CASSYRAGYYYNEQFF.

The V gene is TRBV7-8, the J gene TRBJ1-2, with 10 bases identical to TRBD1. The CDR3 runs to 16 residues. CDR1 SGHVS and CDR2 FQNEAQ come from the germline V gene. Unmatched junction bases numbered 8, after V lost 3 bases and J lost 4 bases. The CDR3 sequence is CASSFGDRGLGYGYTF. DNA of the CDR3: TGTGCCAGCAGCTTTGGGGACAGGGGTTTGGGCTATGGCTACACCTTC. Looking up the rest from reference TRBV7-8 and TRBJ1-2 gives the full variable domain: GAGVSQSPRYKVAKRGQDVALRCDPISGHVSLFWYQQALGQGPEFLTYFQNEAQLDKSGLPSDRFFAERPEGSVSTLKIQRTQQEDSAVYLCASSFGDRGLGYGYTFGSGTRLTVV.

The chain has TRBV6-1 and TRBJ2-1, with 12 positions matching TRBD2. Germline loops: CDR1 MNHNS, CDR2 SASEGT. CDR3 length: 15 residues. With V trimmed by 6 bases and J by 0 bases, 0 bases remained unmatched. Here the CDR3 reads CASRTSGSSYNEQFF. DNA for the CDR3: TGTGCCAGCAGGACTAGCGGGAGCTCCTACAATGAGCAGTTCTTC.

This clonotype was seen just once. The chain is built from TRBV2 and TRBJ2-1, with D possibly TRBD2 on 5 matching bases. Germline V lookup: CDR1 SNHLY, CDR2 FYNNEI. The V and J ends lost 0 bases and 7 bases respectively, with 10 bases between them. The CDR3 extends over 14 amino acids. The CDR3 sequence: CASSEALRRNEQFF. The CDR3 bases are TGTGCCAGCAGTGAAGCGCTTCGGAGGAATGAGCAGTTCTTC.

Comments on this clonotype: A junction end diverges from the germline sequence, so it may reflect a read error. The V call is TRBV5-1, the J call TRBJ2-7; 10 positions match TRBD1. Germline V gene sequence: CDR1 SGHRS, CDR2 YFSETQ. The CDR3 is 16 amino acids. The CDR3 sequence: CAISLDSGQGVKEQYF. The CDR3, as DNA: TGCGCCATCAGCTTGGATTCCGGACAGGGGGTCAAGGAGCAGTACTTC. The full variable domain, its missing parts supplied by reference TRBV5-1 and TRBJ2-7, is KAGVTQTPRYLIKTRGQQVTLSCSPISGHRSVSWYQQTPGQGLQFLFEYFSETQRNKGNFPGRFSGRQFSNSRSEMNVSTLELGDSALYLCAISLDSGQGVKEQYFGPGTRLTVT.

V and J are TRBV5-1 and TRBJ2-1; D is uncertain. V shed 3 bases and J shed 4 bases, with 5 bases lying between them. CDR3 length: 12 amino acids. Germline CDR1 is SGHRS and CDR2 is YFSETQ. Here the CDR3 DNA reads TGCGCCAGCAGCTCGATTTACAATGAGCAGTTCTTC. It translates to CASSSIYNEQFF.

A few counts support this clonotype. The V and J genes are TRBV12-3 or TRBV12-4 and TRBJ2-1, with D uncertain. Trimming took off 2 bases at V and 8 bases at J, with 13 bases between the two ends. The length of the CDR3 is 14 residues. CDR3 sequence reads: CASSLFLGPHEQFF. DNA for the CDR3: TGTGCCAGCAGTTTATTCCTAGGGCCCCATGAGCAGTTCTTC.

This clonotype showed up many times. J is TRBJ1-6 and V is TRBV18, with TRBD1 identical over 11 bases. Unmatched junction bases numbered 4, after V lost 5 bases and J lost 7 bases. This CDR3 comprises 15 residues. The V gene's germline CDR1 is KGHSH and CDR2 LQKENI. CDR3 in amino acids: CASSAGTGGNSPLHF. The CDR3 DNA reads TGTGCCAGCTCAGCCGGGACAGGGGGGAATTCACCCCTCCACTTT.

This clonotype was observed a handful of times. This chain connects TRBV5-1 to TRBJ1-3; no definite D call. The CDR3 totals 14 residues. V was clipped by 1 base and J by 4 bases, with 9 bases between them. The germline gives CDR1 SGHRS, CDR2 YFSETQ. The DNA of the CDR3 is TGCGCCAGCAGCTTGAGGGCAGGAGGAAACACCATATATTTT. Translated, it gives CASSLRAGGNTIYF.

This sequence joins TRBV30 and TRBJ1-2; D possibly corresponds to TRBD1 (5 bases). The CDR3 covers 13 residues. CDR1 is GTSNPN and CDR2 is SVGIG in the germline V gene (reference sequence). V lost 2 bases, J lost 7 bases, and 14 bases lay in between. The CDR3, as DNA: TGTGCCTGGAGTACAGGTCCAGTGCGTGGCTACACCTTC. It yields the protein CAWSTGPVRGYTF. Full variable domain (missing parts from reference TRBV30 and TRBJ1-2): SQTIHQWPATLVQPVGSPLSLECTVEGTSNPNLYWYRQAAGRGLQLLFYSVGIGQISSEVPQNLSASRPQDRQFILSSKKLLLSDSGFYLCAWSTGPVRGYTFGSGTRLTVV.

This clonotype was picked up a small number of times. DNA of the CDR3: TGCAGTGCTAGTAGTTGGGAGATGGCTAGCACAGATACGCAGTATTTT. This codes for CSASSWEMASTDTQYF. The genes are TRBV20-1 and TRBJ2-3; TRBD2 is a possible D gene (5 bases). The germline V gene has CDR1 DFQATT and CDR2 SNEGSKA (reference sequence). The CDR3 contains 16 residues. Trimming took off 3 bases at V and 0 bases at J, with 16 bases between the two ends.

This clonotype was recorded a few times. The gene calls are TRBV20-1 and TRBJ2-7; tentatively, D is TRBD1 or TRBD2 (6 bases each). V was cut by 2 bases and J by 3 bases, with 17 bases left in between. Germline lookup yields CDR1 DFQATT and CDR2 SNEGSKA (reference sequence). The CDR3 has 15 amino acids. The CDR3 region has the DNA TGCAGTGCTAGACCGGGACACGGGGGATACTACGAGCAGTACTTC. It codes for CSARPGHGGYYEQYF.

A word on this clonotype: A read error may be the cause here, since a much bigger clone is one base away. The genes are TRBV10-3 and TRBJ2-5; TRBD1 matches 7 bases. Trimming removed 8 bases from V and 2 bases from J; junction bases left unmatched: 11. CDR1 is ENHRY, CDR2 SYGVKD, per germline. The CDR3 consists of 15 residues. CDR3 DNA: TGTGCCATCGGGAAGAAACAGGGGCCACAAGAGACCCAGTACTTC. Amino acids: CAIGKKQGPQETQYF.